The table lists the clone carrying this T cell receptor beta chain with a few counts. Its target is not known. This specimen comes from a study of blood T cells in healthy people across ages. The study, taken as a whole, reports: There was no known CMV status for donors, so expanded clonotype changes were possibly confounded.

The CDR3 spans 14 residues. After removal of 5 bases from V and 9 bases from J, the junction contained 9 bases not matched to a gene. Germline values: CDR1 SGHAT, CDR2 FQNNGV. Together with a sample-barcoded 5' primer, a J-beta primer mix was included in a second PCR lasting about 6 to 11 cycles. In TCRdb, the 5' RACE reads were re-called with MiXCR into one record per CDR3 protein. The table records 1.5 million to 2 million distinct CDR3 sequences, about 28% of them present only once. The chain carries TRBV11-2 and TRBJ2-2; 7 bases are a match to TRBD1. The TCR comes from a woman in her twenties or thirties in good health. The sample comprised blood. CDR3 DNA sequence: TGTGCCAGCAGCCGCCGACAGGGTCTCAGGGAGCTGTTTTTT. It translates to CASSRRQGLRELFF.